This T cell receptor (beta chain) was sequenced for a study of T cells in Graves' hyperthyroidism and ophthalmopathy (dated by TCRdb to about 2019). General notes on the study: Peripheral blood samples were taken at the time of initial diagnosis, prior to any treatment. To identify distinguishing TCR V-J signatures, a discovery cohort of 90 to 100 patients was used, comprising some 43 with Graves' ophthalmopathy and approximately 57 with stable Graves' hyperthyroidism. Prospective prediction of ophthalmopathy was tested in an independent validation cohort consisting of 18 to 20 hyperthyroidism patients and over 15 patients who later progressed to ophthalmopathy. The approximately 97 discovery patients were randomly divided into training and test sets at a 7:3 ratio. Thyroid tissue and blood T-cell repertoires from about six Graves' hyperthyroidism patients were also compared in the study. After blood sampling, hyperthyroidism patients were treated with methimazole at a starting dose of 30 mg daily, and ophthalmopathy patients were treated with high-dose intravenous methylprednisolone. The paper describes TCR Vbeta CDR3 sequencing of around 140 peripheral blood samples, made up of fewer than 50 ophthalmopathy patients, approximately 73 hyperthyroidism patients and roughly 17 progressor patients. What the authors observed across the whole study: No statistical method was used to fix the sample size in advance, and group allocation was not hidden from the investigators. In validation, the model predicted progression to ophthalmopathy a median of around 6.5 months before onset, with over 55% sensitivity and nearly 75% specificity. A 13 V-J signature model separated ophthalmopathy from stable hyperthyroidism, with 87.88% sensitivity and about 81% specificity in cross-validation and 80%/75% in testing. Blood samples also contained most of the expanded thyroid clonotypes (frequency above 0.001), which suggests that blood repertoires may reflect thyroid immune responses.

The CDR3 spans 16 residues, from the cysteine through the phenylalanine. Kept here is only the CDR3 DNA, which spans 48 bases and is read in frame from base 1. According to the germline V gene, CDR1 reads MNHNS and CDR2 reads SASEGT. Trimming costs V 7 bases and J 4 bases, and their ends lie 23 bases apart. Moderately to severely active disease, a Clinical Activity Score of at least 3, a NOSPECS grade of at least 4, and a duration under 3 months were present in ophthalmopathy patients. Patients with uncontrolled infections, other autoimmune diseases, pregnancy or lactation were excluded. Diagnoses relied on clinical symptoms, serum thyroxine and TRAb, thyroid ultrasound and orbital computed tomography. Ficoll-Paque density gradient centrifugation was used to isolate PBMCs from 8.5 to 10 ml of fresh peripheral blood. Trizol reagent was used to extract total RNA, and RNA quality was then checked on an Agilent 2100 Bioanalyzer.

This clonotype was observed a handful of times. The antigen this receptor binds is unknown. The record has no base qualities; no much larger clone is one base away. TCR beta CDR3 regions were amplified from RNA transcripts. A first-round RT-PCR of the TCR CDR3 used the HTBI primer set with the Qiagen OneStep RT-PCR kit. Libraries were constructed in a second round of multiplex PCR, after which size selection and purification were carried out. Sequencing of the libraries was done on an Illumina HiSeq2000 using paired-end 100 bp reads. Concerning the study's data processing: Raw data were processed with SOAPnuke, discarding reads with adapters, uncalled bases, mean Phred below 15, or no exact constant-primer or identifier match. High-quality paired reads were merged with COPE v1.2.5, and unique nucleotide sequences were defined as clonotypes. MiTCR v1.1 was used to align clonotypes to the IMGT TRBV, TRBD and TRBJ reference segments. Analysis was restricted to V-J combinations with a frequency above 0.0001, which covered approximately 99% of repertoires. The TCS score was defined as the ratio of F50 (clonal expansion) to E x V (chaos), calculated using BLOSUM62-based TCRdist between CDR3 peptides within each V-J. Welch's t-statistics and random forest reduced 500 to 650 V-J features to some 14, which were used in a naive Bayes classifier (R e1071). The similarity between thyroid and blood repertoires was quantified using the Morisita-Horn index. The raw public reads went through TCRdb reprocessing: fastp at Q25, MiXCR clone calling, in-frame beta chains kept. Identical CDR3 proteins give one entry, which carries the most common genes and DNA. These V and J calls originate from TCRdb's pipeline instead of the authors' own analysis. The sample profile shows about 610,000 distinct CDR3 sequences; about 14% of them were found once. The ten biggest clones cover roughly 4.3% of the sample.

Recombination linked TRBV6-1 to TRBJ2-7, with TRBD2 as a weak D call on 6 bases. This receptor was taken from a woman aged 40 to 50 with Graves' ophthalmopathy. Sequenced: blood. The CDR3 reads CASTNHRGTAIYEQYF. In nucleotides, the sequence is TGTGCCAGCACCAACCACCGCGGGACGGCGATTTACGAGCAGTACTTC.